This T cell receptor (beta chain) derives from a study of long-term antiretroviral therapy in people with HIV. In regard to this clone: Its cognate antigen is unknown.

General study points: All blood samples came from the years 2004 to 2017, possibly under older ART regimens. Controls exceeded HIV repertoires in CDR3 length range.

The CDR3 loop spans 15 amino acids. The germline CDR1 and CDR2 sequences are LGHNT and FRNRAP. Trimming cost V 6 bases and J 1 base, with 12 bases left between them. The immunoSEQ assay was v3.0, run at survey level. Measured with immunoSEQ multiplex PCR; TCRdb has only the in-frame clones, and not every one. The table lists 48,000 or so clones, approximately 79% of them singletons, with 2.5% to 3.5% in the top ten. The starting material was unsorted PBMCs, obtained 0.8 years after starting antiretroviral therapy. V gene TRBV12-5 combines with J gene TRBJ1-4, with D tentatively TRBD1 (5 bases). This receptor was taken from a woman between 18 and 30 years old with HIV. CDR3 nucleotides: TGTGCTAGTGGCTCACTTGGGGGAACTAATGAAAAACTGTTTTTT. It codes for CASGSLGGTNEKLFF.